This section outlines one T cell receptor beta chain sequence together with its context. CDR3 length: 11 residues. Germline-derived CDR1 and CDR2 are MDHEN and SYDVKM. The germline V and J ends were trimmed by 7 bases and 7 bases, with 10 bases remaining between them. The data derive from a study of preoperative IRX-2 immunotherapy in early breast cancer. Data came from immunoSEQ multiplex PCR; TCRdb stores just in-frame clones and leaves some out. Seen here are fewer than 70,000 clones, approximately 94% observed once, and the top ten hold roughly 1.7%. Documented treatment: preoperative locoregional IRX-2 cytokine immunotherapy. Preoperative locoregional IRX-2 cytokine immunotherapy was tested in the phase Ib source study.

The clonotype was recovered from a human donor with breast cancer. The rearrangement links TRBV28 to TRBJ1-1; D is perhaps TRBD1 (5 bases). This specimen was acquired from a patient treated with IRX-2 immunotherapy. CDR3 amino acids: CASTITGEAFF. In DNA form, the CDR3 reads TGTGCCAGCACCATTACAGGTGAAGCTTTCTTT.